The source of this T cell receptor (beta chain) is a study of cytomegalovirus exposure and HLA in healthy donors. Primers for the PCR totalled 60 Vbeta and 13 Jbeta. Data came from immunoSEQ multiplex PCR; TCRdb stores just in-frame clones and leaves some out. The sample holds 200,000 to 250,000 clones; roughly 80% are singletons and the top ten take roughly 3.1%. The germline V and J ends were trimmed by 9 bases and 7 bases, with 4 bases remaining between them. This CDR3 is built from 9 residues. CDR1 WNHNN and CDR2 SYGVQD come from the germline V gene (reference sequence). The chain links TRBV10-1 to TRBJ2-1; D unclear. The specimen sequenced was PBMCs. The clonotype originates from a man aged 25 to 45 in good health and CMV-seronegative. CDR3 DNA sequence: TGCGCCAGGGAGAATGAGCAGTTCTTC. Its protein product is CARENEQFF.